This T cell receptor (beta chain) originates from a study of T cells in narcolepsy. The CDR3 sequence is 14 residues long. The V gene end was trimmed by 3 bases and the J gene end by 7 bases; junction bases not matched to a gene: 5. From germline, CDR1 is SGHRS and CDR2 YFSETQ. Some clones are missing from TCRdb's copy, which holds only in-frame ones; the method was immunoSEQ multiplex PCR. Here the sample spans about 29,000 clones, around 87% being singletons. The clonotype comes from a human donor in good health. The chain carries TRBV5-1 and TRBJ1-2, with TRBD1 identical over 11 bases. The sequenced material came from memory (CD45RA-) CD4+ T cells from blood. The CDR3 reads CASSYGQGAAGYTF. DNA for the CDR3: TGCGCCAGCAGCTATGGACAGGGGGCGGCTGGCTACACCTTC.